The 6 T cell receptor beta chains below come from one sample, sequenced in a study of beta chain features in type 1 diabetes. Whole-study results and caveats: Shortening of TCRB CDR3s, moderate but significant, appeared in all four CD4+ subsets of Type 1 diabetes patients.

cDNA synthesis used the whole RNA isolate, giving expressed TCRB sequences. Data came from immunoSEQ multiplex PCR; TCRdb stores just in-frame clones and leaves some out. There are 150,000 to 200,000 clones in the sample; about 9% occur only once, and under 0.65% lies in the top ten. These receptors' antigens are unknown. The sequenced sample consisted of central memory CD4+ T cells from blood. The source is a woman younger than 35 with type 1 diabetes.

V usage is TRBV2 and J usage is TRBJ2-1, with D perhaps TRBD2 (8 bases). The length of the CDR3 is 15 residues. Per germline, CDR1 SNHLY and CDR2 FYNNEI. V was shortened by 8 bases and J by 0 bases, with 14 bases between the two germline ends. CDR3 loop: CASREGASSYNEQFF. CDR3 in DNA: TGTGCCAGCCGGGAGGGGGCAAGCTCCTACAATGAGCAGTTCTTC.

The CDR3 region is CASVAGSNYGYTF. The CDR3 DNA reads TGTGCCAGCGTTGCGGGGTCTAACTATGGCTACACCTTC. The chain couples TRBV28 to TRBJ1-2; the D is unclear. Trimming took 8 bases from V and 0 from J, leaving 10 bases between them. CDR1 and CDR2 (germline): MDHEN, SYDVKM. This CDR3 region has 13 residues.

A few counts support this clone. The rearrangement uses TRBV28 and TRBJ2-7; D gene unclear. V lost 3 bases, J lost 3 bases, and 9 bases lay in between. CDR3 size: 13 residues. Germline assignment: CDR1 MDHEN and CDR2 SYDVKM. CDR3 DNA sequence: TGTGCCAGCAGTTTTGGCGGTTTCTACGAGCAGTACTTC. Translated: CASSFGGFYEQYF.

This clone was counted a few times. This rearrangement joins TRBV7-6 to TRBJ2-3; 13 nucleotides agree with TRBD2. CDR1 is SGHVS, CDR2 FNYEAQ, per germline. The CDR3 is 18 residues long. The junction had 10 bases not matched to a gene; V was cut back by 3 bases and J by 4 bases. CDR3 sequence: CASSFYPLAGGAADTQYF. The CDR3 nucleotides read TGTGCCAGCAGCTTTTACCCACTAGCGGGAGGGGCAGCAGATACGCAGTATTTT.

This clone has more than one count but fewer than ten. The chain combines TRBV15 with TRBJ2-1, with D maybe TRBD1 (5 bases). CDR1 and CDR2 (germline): LNHNV, YYDKDF (reference sequence). V gave up 0 bases and J gave up 6 bases, with 6 bases separating them. The CDR3 consists of 13 residues. The CDR3 DNA follows: TGTGCCACCAGCAGAGACAGGGTCAATGAGCAGTTCTTC. This translates into CATSRDRVNEQFF.

This clone was counted a few times. This chain uses TRBV2 with TRBJ2-7; D is uncertain. Germline loops: CDR1 SNHLY, CDR2 FYNNEI. The CDR3 length is 13 residues. The germline V and J ends were trimmed by 4 bases and 0 bases, with 7 bases remaining between them. The CDR3 spells CASSALSSYEQYF. The DNA for the CDR3 is TGTGCCAGCAGTGCGTTGAGCTCCTACGAGCAGTACTTC.